This TCR beta chain appears in the sequencing data of a study of Graves' ophthalmopathy and Graves' hyperthyroidism. This clonotype was found many times. The CDR3 sequence is 14 residues long. CDR1 and CDR2 (germline): MGHRA, YSYEKL. V lost 0 bases and J lost 5, with 5 bases in between. For repertoire sequencing, the TCR beta CDR3 regions were amplified from RNA transcripts. The first-round RT-PCR employed HTBI primers together with the Qiagen OneStep RT-PCR kit. A multiplex PCR was then performed as the second round. TCRdb re-called the multiplex PCR reads with MiXCR, one entry per CDR3 protein. Seen here are a few hundred thousand distinct CDR3 sequences, roughly 17% observed once, and the top ten hold roughly 12%.

This TCR came from an adult man with Graves' ophthalmopathy. The genes are TRBV4-1 and TRBJ1-6; D gene ambiguous. The sequencing sample was made of peripheral blood. CDR3 residues: CASSQDWDNSPLHF. CDR3 DNA sequence: TGCGCCAGCAGCCAAGATTGGGATAATTCACCCCTCCACTTT.